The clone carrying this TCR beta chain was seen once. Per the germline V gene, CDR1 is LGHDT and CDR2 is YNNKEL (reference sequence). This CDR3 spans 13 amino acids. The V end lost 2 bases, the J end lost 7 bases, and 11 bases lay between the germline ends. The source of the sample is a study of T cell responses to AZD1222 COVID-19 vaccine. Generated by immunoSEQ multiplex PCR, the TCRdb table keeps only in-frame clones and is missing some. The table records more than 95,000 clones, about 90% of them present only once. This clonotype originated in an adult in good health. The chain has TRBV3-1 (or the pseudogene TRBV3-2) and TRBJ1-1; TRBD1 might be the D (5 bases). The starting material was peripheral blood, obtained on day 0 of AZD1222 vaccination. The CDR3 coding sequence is TGTGCCAGCAGCCAAAACGGACAAGTTGAAGCTTTCTTT. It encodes CASSQNGQVEAFF.